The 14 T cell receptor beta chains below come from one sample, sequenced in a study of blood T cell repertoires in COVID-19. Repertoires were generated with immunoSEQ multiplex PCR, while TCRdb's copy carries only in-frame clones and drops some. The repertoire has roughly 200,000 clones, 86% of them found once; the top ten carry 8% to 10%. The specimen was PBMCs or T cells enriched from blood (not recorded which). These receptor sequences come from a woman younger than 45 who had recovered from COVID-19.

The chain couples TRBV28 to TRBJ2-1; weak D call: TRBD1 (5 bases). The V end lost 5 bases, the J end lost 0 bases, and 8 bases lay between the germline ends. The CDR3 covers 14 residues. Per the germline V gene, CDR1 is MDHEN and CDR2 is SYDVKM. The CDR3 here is CASSRGGSYNEQFF. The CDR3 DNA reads TGTGCCAGCAGTAGGGGCGGCTCCTACAATGAGCAGTTCTTC.

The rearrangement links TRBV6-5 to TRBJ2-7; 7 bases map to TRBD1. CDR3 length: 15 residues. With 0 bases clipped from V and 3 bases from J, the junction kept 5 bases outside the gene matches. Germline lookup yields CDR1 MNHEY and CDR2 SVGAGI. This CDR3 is CASSYSGSGGYEQYF. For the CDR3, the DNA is TGTGCCAGCAGTTACTCCGGATCAGGGGGCTACGAGCAGTACTTC.

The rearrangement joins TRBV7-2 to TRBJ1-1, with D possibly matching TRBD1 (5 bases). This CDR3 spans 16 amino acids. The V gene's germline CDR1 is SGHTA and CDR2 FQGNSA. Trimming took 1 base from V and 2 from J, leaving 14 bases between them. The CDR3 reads CASSLVGGGTNTEAFF. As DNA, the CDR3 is TGTGCCAGCAGCTTAGTAGGCGGGGGAACCAACACTGAAGCTTTCTTT. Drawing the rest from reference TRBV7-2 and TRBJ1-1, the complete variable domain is GAGVSQSPSNKVTEKGKDVELRCDPISGHTALYWYRQSLGQGLEFLIYFQGNSAPDKSGLPSDRFSAERTGGSVSTLTIQRTQQEDSAVYLCASSLVGGGTNTEAFFGQGTRLTVV.

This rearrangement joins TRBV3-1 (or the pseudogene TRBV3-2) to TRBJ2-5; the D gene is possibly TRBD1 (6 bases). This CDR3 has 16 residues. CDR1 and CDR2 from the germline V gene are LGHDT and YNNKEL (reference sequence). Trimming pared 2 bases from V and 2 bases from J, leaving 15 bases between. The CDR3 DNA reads TGTGCCAGCAGCCAATGGGGGCTCGACCTACAAGAGACCCAGTACTTC. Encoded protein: CASSQWGLDLQETQYF.

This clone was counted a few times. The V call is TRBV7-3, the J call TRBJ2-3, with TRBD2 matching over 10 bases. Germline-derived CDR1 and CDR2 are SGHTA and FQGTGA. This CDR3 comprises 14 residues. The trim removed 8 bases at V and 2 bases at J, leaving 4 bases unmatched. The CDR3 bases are TGTGCCAGCGCTAGCGGGAGCGACACAGATACGCAGTATTTT. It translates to CASASGSDTDTQYF.

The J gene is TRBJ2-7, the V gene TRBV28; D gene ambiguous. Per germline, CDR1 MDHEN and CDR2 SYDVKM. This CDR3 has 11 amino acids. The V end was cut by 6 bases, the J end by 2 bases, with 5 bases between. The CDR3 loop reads CASSLTYEQYF. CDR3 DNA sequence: TGTGCCAGCAGCCTTACCTACGAGCAGTACTTC.

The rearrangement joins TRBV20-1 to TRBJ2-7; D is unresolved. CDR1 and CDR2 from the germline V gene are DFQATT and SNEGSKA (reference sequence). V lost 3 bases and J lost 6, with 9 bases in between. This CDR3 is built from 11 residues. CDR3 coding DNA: TGCAGTGCTAGGTATTTTTCCGAGCAGTACTTC. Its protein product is CSARYFSEQYF.

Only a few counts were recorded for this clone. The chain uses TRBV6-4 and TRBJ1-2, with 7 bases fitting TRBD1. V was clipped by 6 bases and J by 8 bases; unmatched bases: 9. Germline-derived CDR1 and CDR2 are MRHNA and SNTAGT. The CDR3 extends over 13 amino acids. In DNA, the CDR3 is TGTGCCAGCAGCTCACTGACAGGGTCCGGCTACACCTTC. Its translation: CASSSLTGSGYTF.

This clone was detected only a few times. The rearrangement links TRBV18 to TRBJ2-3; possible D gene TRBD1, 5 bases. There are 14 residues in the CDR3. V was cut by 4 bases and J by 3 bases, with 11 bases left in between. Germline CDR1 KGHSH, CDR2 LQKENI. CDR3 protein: CASSRQGLTDTQYF. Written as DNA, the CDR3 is TGTGCCAGCTCACGGCAGGGCTTAACAGATACGCAGTATTTT.

The CDR3 region has the DNA TGCGCCAGCAGCGATCGACTAGCGGGAGTCAATGAGCAGTTCTTC. Translating it yields CASSDRLAGVNEQFF. The chain is built from TRBV5-1 and TRBJ2-1, with TRBD2 identical over 12 bases. There are 15 residues in the CDR3. The V and J ends lost 4 bases and 6 bases, in that order; junction bases with no gene match: 5. Germline CDR1 is SGHRS and CDR2 is YFSETQ.

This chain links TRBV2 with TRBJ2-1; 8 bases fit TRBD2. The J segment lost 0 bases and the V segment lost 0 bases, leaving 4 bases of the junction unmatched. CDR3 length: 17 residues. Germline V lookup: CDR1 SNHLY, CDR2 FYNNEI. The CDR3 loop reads CASSEAPSGSSYNEQFF. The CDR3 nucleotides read TGTGCCAGCAGTGAAGCGCCCAGCGGGAGCTCCTACAATGAGCAGTTCTTC.

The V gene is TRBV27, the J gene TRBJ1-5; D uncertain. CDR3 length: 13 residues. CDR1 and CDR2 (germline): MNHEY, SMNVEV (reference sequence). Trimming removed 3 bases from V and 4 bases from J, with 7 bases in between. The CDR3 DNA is TGTGCCAGCAGTTTGCAGAAGAATCAGCCCCAGCATTTT. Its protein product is CASSLQKNQPQHF.

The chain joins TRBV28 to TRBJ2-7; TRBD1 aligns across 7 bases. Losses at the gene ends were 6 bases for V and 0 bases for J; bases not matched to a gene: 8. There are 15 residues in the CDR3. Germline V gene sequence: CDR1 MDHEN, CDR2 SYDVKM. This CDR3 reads CASSIDRVSSYEQYF. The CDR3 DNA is TGTGCCAGCAGCATAGACAGGGTAAGCTCCTACGAGCAGTACTTC.

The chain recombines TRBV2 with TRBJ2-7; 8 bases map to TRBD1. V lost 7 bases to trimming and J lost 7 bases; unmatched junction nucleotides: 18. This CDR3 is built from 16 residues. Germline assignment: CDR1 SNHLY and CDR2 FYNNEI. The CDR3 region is CASKKLDRGMAGEQYF. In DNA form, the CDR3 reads TGTGCCAGCAAAAAACTTGACAGGGGTATGGCAGGGGAGCAGTACTTC. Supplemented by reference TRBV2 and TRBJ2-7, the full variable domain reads EPEVTQTPSHQVTQMGQEVILRCVPISNHLYFYWYRQILGQKVEFLVSFYNNEISEKSEIFDDQFSVERPDGSNFTLKIRSTKLEDSAMYFCASKKLDRGMAGEQYFGPGTRLTVT.